These T cell receptor beta chains were read from a single sample in a study of cytomegalovirus exposure and HLA in healthy donors. The protocol was immunoSEQ multiplex PCR, while the TCRdb copy is restricted to in-frame clones and leaves out a portion. Of roughly 180,000 clones listed, 77% are singletons. Material for sequencing was PBMCs. These receptors originate from an older woman in good health and CMV-seropositive. The CDR3 runs from the conserved cysteine through the conserved F or W. D genes are given only for firm matches. Size is omitted from some rows. Given values are once, few, many or a class for expanded clones.

>TRBJ2-6|TRBV7-2|-|-
TGTGCCAGTCGCAAAAGCGTTTCGAGCTCTGGGGCCAACGTCCTGACTTTC
CASRKSVSSSGANVLTF
>TRBJ2-7|TRBV5-1|-|-
TGCGCCAGCAGCTTGGGAACTCTCTACGAGCAGTACTTC
CASSLGTLYEQYF
>TRBJ1-1|TRBV13|once|TRBD1
TGTGCCAGCAGCTCGGGCCTTGCTAGGGACAGGGGATTCACTGAAGCTTTCTTT
CASSSGLARDRGFTEAFF
>TRBJ2-5|TRBV10-2|-|TRBD2
TGCGCCAGCAGTGAGCCTAGCGGACTACAAGAGACCCAGTACTTC
CASSEPSGLQETQYF
>TRBJ2-1|TRBV5-4|-|TRBD2
TGTGCCAGCAGCCCATTCGGGGTTAGCGGGGGTCTAAGCTCCTACAATGAGCAGTTCTTC
CASSPFGVSGGLSSYNEQFF
>TRBJ2-7|TRBV27|-|TRBD1
TGTGCCAGCAGTTTATGGGGACAGAGCTCCTACGAGCAGTACTTC
CASSLWGQSSYEQYF
>TRBJ1-5|TRBV2|-|-
TGTGCCAGCGATTCGGACGGGAATAGCAATCAGCCCCAGCATTTT
CASDSDGNSNQPQHF
>TRBJ2-5|TRBV7-7|-|-
TGTGCTAGCAGCCCCCAGGGAGAGACCCAGTACTTC
CASSPQGETQYF
>TRBJ2-3|TRBV5-1|-|-
TGCGCCAGCAGCTCGAGCGTGGGTGGAGGCACAGATACGCAGTATTTT
CASSSSVGGGTDTQYF
>TRBJ2-2|TRBV9|-|TRBD2
TGTGCCAGCAGCGGGACTAGCGGAAGCGGGGAGCTGTTTTTT
CASSGTSGSGELFF
>TRBJ1-4|TRBV7-2|-|TRBD1
TGTGCCAGCAGCTTAGCCGGGACAGGGACTAATGAAAAACTGTTTTTT
CASSLAGTGTNEKLFF
>TRBJ2-7|TRBV9|-|-
TGTGCCAGCAGCCCTGGCCGGGTGGTCCCCTACGAGCAGTACTTC
CASSPGRVVPYEQYF
>TRBJ2-7|TRBV30|-|-
TGTGCCTCCAGACGGGAGTACGAGCAGTACTTC
CASRREYEQYF
>TRBJ2-5|TRBV5-1|-|TRBD2
TGCGCCAGCAGCTTCAGCGGGAGCTACCAAGAGACCCAGTACTTC
CASSFSGSYQETQYF
>TRBJ1-2|TRBV25-1|-|-
TGTGCCAGCAGTGAATTCTACCTGGGCTACACCTTC
CASSEFYLGYTF
>TRBJ1-2|TRBV5-4|-|TRBD1
TGTGCCAGCAGCCTAGGTCCCCTCCAGGGGGACTATGGCTACACCTTC
CASSLGPLQGDYGYTF
>TRBJ2-7|TRBV9|-|-
TGTGCCAGCAGCGTAGGTCGGGGGATCGGCGAGCAGTACTTC
CASSVGRGIGEQYF
>TRBJ2-5|TRBV7-2|-|TRBD1
TGTGCCAGCAGCTCCCGGACAGGGAACCAAGAGACCCAGTACTTC
CASSSRTGNQETQYF
>TRBJ2-7|TRBV28|once|-
TGTGCCAGCAGTCAGGACAACTACGAGCAGTACTTC
CASSQDNYEQYF
>TRBJ1-5|TRBV29-1|-|TRBD1
TGCAGCGTTAGCAGGGGGCTAGGACAGCCCCAGCATTTT
CSVSRGLGQPQHF
>TRBJ1-4|TRBV6-1|-|-
TGTGCCAGCAGTGAAGCGCCCGTCGGAGGAGAAAAACTGTTTTTT
CASSEAPVGGEKLFF
>TRBJ1-5|TRBV28|-|TRBD1
TGTGCCAGCAGTTTAGGGACAGGAAATCGCAATCAGCCCCAGCATTTT
CASSLGTGNRNQPQHF
>TRBJ2-7|TRBV5-1|-|TRBD2
TGCGCCAGCAGCTTGACCCTAGCGGGAGGTACTTACGAGCAGTACTTC
CASSLTLAGGTYEQYF
>TRBJ1-1|TRBV5-1|few|-
TGCGCCAGCAGCTTTAGGGCGGAGGGGACTGAAGCTTTCTTT
CASSFRAEGTEAFF
>TRBJ2-3|TRBV5-1|-|-
TGCGCCAGCAGCTTGATTGCAGGCGATACGCAGTATTTT
CASSLIAGDTQYF
>TRBJ2-7|TRBV11-2|-|TRBD2
TGTGCCAGCAGCTTAGATCAGTCTAGCGGGAGGAGGAGCGAGCAGTACTTC
CASSLDQSSGRRSEQYF
>TRBJ2-1|TRBV11-3|-|TRBD2
TGTGCCAGCAGCTTAAAGAGGACTAGCGGGAGAGGGTACAATGAGCAGTTCTTC
CASSLKRTSGRGYNEQFF
>TRBJ1-4|TRBV30|-|TRBD1
TGTGCCTGGAGAGGGGGCTACGAAAAACTGTTTTTT
CAWRGGYEKLFF
>TRBJ2-3|TRBV10-3|-|TRBD2
TGTGCCATCAGTGCCGGACTAGCCACAGATACGCAGTATTTT
CAISAGLATDTQYF
>TRBJ1-4|TRBV6-1|once|-
TGTGCCAGCAGTGAAAAGAACCGCAAAGGTAGCGGCAGTGAAAACCTGTTTTTT
CASSEKNRKGSGSENLFF
>TRBJ2-5|TRBV14|-|TRBD2
TGTGCCAGCAGCCCCCTGACAGGCGGGAGGGAGACCCAGTACTTC
CASSPLTGGRETQYF
>TRBJ1-5|TRBV30|-|TRBD1
TGTGCCTGGACAGGGGGGTTGGATCAGCCCCAGCATTTT
CAWTGGLDQPQHF
>TRBJ2-7|TRBV5-6|-|TRBD1
TGTGCCAGCGCCCCAACAGGGGGCCGGAACGAGCAGTACTTC
CASAPTGGRNEQYF
>TRBJ2-5|TRBV4-1|-|TRBD2
TGCGCCAGCAGCCAAGCACCCGTAGGGACTAGCGGGAGAATGGTACAAGAGACCCAGTACTTC
CASSQAPVGTSGRMVQETQYF
>TRBJ2-3|TRBV5-4|few|TRBD2
TGTGCCAGCGCCCTAGCGGGGGCGGGGACAGATACGCAGTATTTT
CASALAGAGTDTQYF
>TRBJ2-5|TRBV27|-|TRBD2
TGTGCCAGCTCCTACGGGGGGCAAGAGACCCAGTACTTC
CASSYGGQETQYF
>TRBJ2-6|TRBV28|-|-
TGTGCCAGCAGTCCCAGGGGGGTCTCTGGGGCCAACGTCCTGACTTTC
CASSPRGVSGANVLTF
>TRBJ1-3|TRBV11-2|once|-
TGTGCCAGCAGCTTACCGGGTACAGGAAGAAACACCATATATTTT
CASSLPGTGRNTIYF
>TRBJ2-1|TRBV7-9|-|-
TGTGCCAGCAGCTTAGAGGGGGGGTCGGATGAGCAGTTCTTC
CASSLEGGSDEQFF
>TRBJ2-7|TRBV30|-|TRBD1
TGTGCCTTCCTCCAGGGGGTCGAGCAGTACTTC
CAFLQGVEQYF
>TRBJ2-5|TRBV4-1|once|TRBD2
TGCGCCAGCAGCCAAGAGGCTAGCGGGAGGTGGGCACACCAAGAGACCCAGTACTTC
CASSQEASGRWAHQETQYF
>TRBJ1-4|TRBV7-9|-|TRBD1
TGTGCCAGCAGCTTAGCTCGGACAGGGCCAGAAAAACTGTTTTTT
CASSLARTGPEKLFF
>TRBJ2-7|TRBV7-8|few|-
TGTGCCAGCAGCTTCCTCCAGGGGACCGAGCAGTACTTC
CASSFLQGTEQYF
>TRBJ2-5|TRBV5-1|-|-
TGCGCCAGCAGCTTGGCCGTAGCGGTAGGGAAGAGAGGGGAGACCCAGTACTTC
CASSLAVAVGKRGETQYF
>TRBJ1-6|TRBV5-4|-|-
TGTGCCAGCAGCTTGCCGGCGGGAAATTCACCCCTCCACTTT
CASSLPAGNSPLHF
>TRBJ2-3|TRBV11-2|-|TRBD2
TGTGCCAGCAGCCCCGGGACTAGCGCAGATACGCAGTATTTT
CASSPGTSADTQYF
>TRBJ2-1|TRBV30|-|TRBD2
TGTGCCTGGGGAGGCCTCCTAGCGGGGGGAGTGGAGTTCTTC
CAWGGLLAGGVEFF